This T cell receptor (beta chain) was recorded in a study of blood T cell repertoires in COVID-19. This study enrolled people aged about 18 to 90 from around 26 US geographic areas. Recovery among Cohort 3 donors was established by two negative PCRs, clearance, or symptom resolution. Germline V gene sequence: CDR1 SGDLS, CDR2 YYNGEE. V lost 3 bases, J lost 6 bases, and 10 bases lay in between. The CDR3 contains 13 residues. Measured with immunoSEQ multiplex PCR; TCRdb has only the in-frame clones, and not every one. Among hundreds of thousands of clones listed, more than 75% were seen once. Material for sequencing was PBMCs or T cells enriched from blood (not recorded which). This receptor was taken from a man in his sixties who had recovered from COVID-19. The rearrangement uses TRBV9 and TRBJ2-1, with D possibly matching TRBD2 (6 bases). CDR3 sequence reads: CASSEPGLNEQFF. The CDR3 bases are TGTGCCAGCAGCGAGCCGGGACTCAATGAGCAGTTCTTC. The variable domain in full, with the rest retrieved from reference TRBV9 and TRBJ2-1, is DSGVTQTPKHLITATGQRVTLRCSPRSGDLSVYWYQQSLDQGLQFLIQYYNGEERAKGNILERFSAQQFPDLHSELNLSSLELGDSALYFCASSEPGLNEQFFGPGTRLTVL.